A selection of T cell receptor beta chains follows, all from one sample in a study of cytomegalovirus exposure and HLA in healthy donors. Data came from immunoSEQ multiplex PCR; TCRdb stores just in-frame clones and leaves some out. The sample includes 65,000 to 75,000 clones, around three quarters of them seen just once. The sequencing input was PBMCs. These receptors all stem from a man aged 45-65 years in good health and CMV-seronegative. The CDR3 runs from the conserved cysteine through the conserved F or W. A D gene is named only where the DNA matches it firmly. Part of the rows lack a size; the others show once, few, many or a class for expanded clones.

>TRBJ2-1|NA|NA|TRBV7-9
TGTGCCAGCAGTCCCGGGGACTACAATGAGCAGTTCTTC
CASSPGDYNEQFF
>TRBJ2-1|NA|TRBD1|TRBV9
TGTGCCAGCAGCCCTCGGACAGGCGGCGCAGGGGAGCAGTTCTTC
CASSPRTGGAGEQFF
>TRBJ2-7|NA|NA|TRBV28
TGTGCCAGCAGTTTCGGAGGGAGTGCCTACGAGCAGTACTTC
CASSFGGSAYEQYF
>TRBJ1-5|few|NA|TRBV6-5
TGTGCCAGCGGGGGCCTTAGCAATCAGCCCCAGCATTTT
CASGGLSNQPQHF
>TRBJ1-1|NA|TRBD1|TRBV5-1
TGCGCCAGCAGCTTGGACAGGGGCCCTGAAGCTTTCTTT
CASSLDRGPEAFF
>TRBJ1-1|NA|NA|TRBV19
TGTGCCAGTAGCAGTACAGGGATAAAGACTGAAGCTTTCTTT
CASSSTGIKTEAFF
>TRBJ2-7|NA|NA|TRBV6-5
TGTGCCAGCAGTTACACAACTAGCTCGGGGGAGCAGTACTTC
CASSYTTSSGEQYF
>TRBJ1-1|NA|NA|TRBV6-6
TGTGCCAGCAGTTACAAGGGCGGCGGGGAAACTGAAGCTTTCTTT
CASSYKGGGETEAFF
>TRBJ2-7|NA|TRBD1|TRBV25-1
TGTGCCAGCTCCCCTAGGACAGGTTCGTCCAACGAGCAGTACTTC
CASSPRTGSSNEQYF
>TRBJ2-7|NA|TRBD1|TRBV2
TGTGCCAGCAAGGACAGGGCTTTCTACGAGCAGTACTTC
CASKDRAFYEQYF
>TRBJ1-5|once|NA|TRBV7-9
TGTGCCAGCAGCTTAGACAATAGCAATCAGCCCCAGCATTTT
CASSLDNSNQPQHF
>TRBJ1-1|once|NA|TRBV28
TGTGCCAGCCTTACTTTGAACACTGAAGCTTTCTTT
CASLTLNTEAFF
>TRBJ2-1|NA|TRBD2|TRBV5-1
TGCGCCAGCAGCTTACTAGCGGGGGTCTACAATGAGCAGTTCTTC
CASSLLAGVYNEQFF
>TRBJ2-7|NA|NA|TRBV7-9
TGTGCCAGCAGCCCCTCGGCGGACTCCTACGAGCAGTACTTC
CASSPSADSYEQYF
>TRBJ1-1|NA|NA|TRBV9
TGTGCCAGCAGCGTAGGACGGAGGGACGCTGAAGCTTTCTTT
CASSVGRRDAEAFF
>TRBJ2-1|NA|NA|TRBV6-5
TGTGCCAGCCGGAGGGGGGGCAATGAGCAGTTCTTC
CASRRGGNEQFF
>TRBJ1-1|NA|TRBD1|TRBV7-2
TGTGCCAGCAGCACCCCGGGACAGGGGGTTTGGAAGACTGAAGCTTTCTTT
CASSTPGQGVWKTEAFF